Following are 7 T cell receptor beta chains from one sample sequenced in a study of T-cell reconstitution after alpha-beta-depleted transplantation in children. Researchers prepared the TCRbeta library using unique molecular identifiers, the study reports. A single record per CDR3 protein comes from TCRdb applying MiXCR to the PCR reads. This sample has 500,000 or so distinct CDR3 sequences, with about 30% found just once. The sequences come from PBMCs from the stem cell graft donor, collected from the stem cell graft. Source of these receptors: a human donor who donated a stem cell graft to a child with aplastic anemia.

The sample holds a few counts of this clonotype. This rearrangement joins TRBV7-9 to TRBJ2-1, with no clear D. Germline V CDR1 and CDR2: SEHNR, FQNEAQ (reference sequence). The CDR3 length is 8 residues. Deletions cut 10 bases from V and 6 bases from J, with 1 base between. DNA for the CDR3: TGTGCCATCAATGAGCAGTTCTTC. Translating gives CAINEQFF.

The sample holds a few counts of this clonotype. The rearrangement links TRBV20-1 to TRBJ2-7, with TRBD2 matching 10 bases. There are 14 residues in the CDR3. V lost 6 bases to trimming and J lost 0 bases; unmatched junction nucleotides: 5. Per germline, CDR1 DFQATT and CDR2 SNEGSKA (reference sequence). The DNA of the CDR3 is TGCAGTGCGGTCGGGACTAGCGACTCCTACGAGCAGTACTTC. As protein: CSAVGTSDSYEQYF.

The chain joins TRBV19 to TRBJ2-1; D uncertain. The CDR3 runs to 13 residues. CDR1 and CDR2 (germline): LNHDA, SQIVND (reference sequence). V lost 9 bases and J lost 5, with 14 bases in between. This chain's CDR3 is CASSIIWDNEQFF. The CDR3 DNA sequence: TGTGCCAGCTCAATAATCTGGGACAATGAGCAGTTCTTC.

This clonotype was counted a few times. In DNA, the CDR3 is TGCAGCGTTGACCTTGGACTAGCGGGAGGGAGCTCCTACGAGCAGTACTTC. It translates to CSVDLGLAGGSSYEQYF. The chain couples TRBV29-1 to TRBJ2-7; the match to TRBD2 covers 15 bases. The germline gives CDR1 SQVTM, CDR2 ANQGSEA. V lost 3 bases, J lost 0 bases, and 6 bases stayed unmatched. The CDR3 has 17 amino acids.

The CDR3 DNA reads as TGTGCCAGCAGTTTGCTCCGGGACACCTTAGCTAACTATGGCTACACCTTC. It specifies CASSLLRDTLANYGYTF. The chain carries TRBV12-3 or TRBV12-4 and TRBJ1-2, with a tentative D call TRBD1 (6 bases). V was pared by 3 bases and J by 0 bases, with 17 bases between. The CDR3 consists of 17 residues.

This clonotype was counted between two and nine times. For the CDR3, the DNA is TGTGCCAGCAGCCAAGCCGGGGCGCCGGGCAATCAGCCCCAGCATTTT. It yields the protein CASSQAGAPGNQPQHF. The chain employs TRBV12-3 or TRBV12-4 and TRBJ1-5; maybe TRBD1 (5 bases). V dropped 6 bases and J dropped 2 bases, with 17 bases sitting between them. The CDR3 is 16 amino acids.

CDR3 in DNA: TGTGCCAGCAGCCAAGCCGGTCGGAGTGAGCAGTTCTTC. Translating it yields CASSQAGRSEQFF. The V and J genes are TRBV3-1 and TRBJ2-1; no firm D call. CDR3 length: 13 amino acids. Trimming cost V 1 base and J 9 bases, with 10 bases left between them. Germline V lookup: CDR1 LGHDT, CDR2 YNNKEL (reference sequence).